The present T cell receptor (beta chain) was sequenced within a study of T cell changes during pregnancy in multiple sclerosis. Profiled with immunoSEQ multiplex PCR; TCRdb holds only in-frame clones, not every one. This table has fewer than 45,000 clones, approximately 89% appearing once. Sequencing used CD4+ T cells from peripheral blood mononuclear cells, obtained after pregnancy. This sequence was found in a female donor in good health, enrolled as a control in a pregnancy study.

The CDR3 DNA follows: TGCAGCGTTGAGGACAGGACACACTATGGCTACACCTTC. Translated: CSVEDRTHYGYTF. This chain uses TRBV29-1 with TRBJ1-2, with 7 bases lining up with TRBD1. The CDR3 totals 13 residues. Germline CDR1 SQVTM, CDR2 ANQGSEA. Unmatched junction bases numbered 4, after V lost 3 bases and J lost 3 bases.